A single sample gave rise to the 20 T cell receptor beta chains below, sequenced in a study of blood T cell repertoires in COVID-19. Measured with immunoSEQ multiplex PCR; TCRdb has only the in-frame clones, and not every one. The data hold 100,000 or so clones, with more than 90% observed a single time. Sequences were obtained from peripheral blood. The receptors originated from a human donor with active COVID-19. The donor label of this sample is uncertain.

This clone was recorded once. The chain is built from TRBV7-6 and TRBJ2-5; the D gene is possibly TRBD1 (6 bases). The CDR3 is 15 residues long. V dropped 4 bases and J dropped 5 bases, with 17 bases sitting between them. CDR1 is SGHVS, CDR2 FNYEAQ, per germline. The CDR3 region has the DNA TGTGCCAGCAGCTCAAGGACAGTAGGGCCTGAGACCCAGTACTTC. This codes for CASSSRTVGPETQYF.

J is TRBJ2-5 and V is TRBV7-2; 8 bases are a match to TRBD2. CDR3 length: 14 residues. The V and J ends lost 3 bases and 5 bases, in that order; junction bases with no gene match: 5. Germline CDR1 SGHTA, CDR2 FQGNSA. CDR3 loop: CASSFGTSSETQYF. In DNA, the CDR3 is TGTGCCAGCAGCTTTGGGACTAGTTCGGAGACCCAGTACTTC.

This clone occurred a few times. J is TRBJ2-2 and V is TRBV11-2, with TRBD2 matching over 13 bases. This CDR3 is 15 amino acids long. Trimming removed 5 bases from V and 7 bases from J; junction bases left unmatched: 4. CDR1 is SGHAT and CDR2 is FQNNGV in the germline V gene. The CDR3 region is CASSRTSGGVGELFF. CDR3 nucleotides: TGTGCCAGCAGCCGGACTAGCGGGGGTGTCGGGGAGCTGTTTTTT.

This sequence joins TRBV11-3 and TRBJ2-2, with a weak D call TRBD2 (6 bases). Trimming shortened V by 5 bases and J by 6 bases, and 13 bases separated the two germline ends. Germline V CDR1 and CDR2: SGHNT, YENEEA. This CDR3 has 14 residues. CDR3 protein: CASSGGTSSGELFF. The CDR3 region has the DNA TGTGCCAGCAGCGGCGGGACTTCCTCCGGGGAGCTGTTTTTT.

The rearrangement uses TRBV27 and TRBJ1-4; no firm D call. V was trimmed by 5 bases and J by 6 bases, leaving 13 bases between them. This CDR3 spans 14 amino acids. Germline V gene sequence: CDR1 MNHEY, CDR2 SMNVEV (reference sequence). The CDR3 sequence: CASSLTSGDEKLFF. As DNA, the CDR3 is TGTGCCAGCAGTCTAACCTCCGGGGATGAAAAACTGTTTTTT.

The CDR3 sequence is CASSETTPSTLGVNTIYF. For the CDR3, the DNA is TGTGCCAGCAGTGAAACCACTCCATCCACCCTAGGGGTGAACACCATATATTTT. The V and J genes are TRBV6-1 and TRBJ1-3, with D perhaps matching TRBD1 (5 bases). CDR1 and CDR2 from the germline V gene are MNHNS and SASEGT. Trimming pared 2 bases from V and 7 bases from J, leaving 24 bases between. This CDR3 has 18 residues.

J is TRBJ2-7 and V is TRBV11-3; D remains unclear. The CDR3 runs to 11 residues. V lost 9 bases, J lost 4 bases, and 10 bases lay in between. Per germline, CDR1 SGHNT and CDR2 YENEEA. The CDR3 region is CASGELYEQYF. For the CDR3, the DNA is TGTGCCAGTGGTGAGCTTTACGAGCAGTACTTC.

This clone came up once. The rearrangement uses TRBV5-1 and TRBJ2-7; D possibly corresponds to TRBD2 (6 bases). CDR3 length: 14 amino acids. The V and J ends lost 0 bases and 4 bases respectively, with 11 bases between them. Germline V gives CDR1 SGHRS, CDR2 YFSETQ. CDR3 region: CASSLGDSRYEQYF. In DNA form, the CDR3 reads TGCGCCAGCAGCTTGGGGGACTCCCGGTACGAGCAGTACTTC.

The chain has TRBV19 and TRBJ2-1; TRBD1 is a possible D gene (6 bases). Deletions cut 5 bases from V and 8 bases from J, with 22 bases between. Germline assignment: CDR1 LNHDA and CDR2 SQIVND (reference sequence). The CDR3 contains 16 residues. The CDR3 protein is CASSLTTGGRTDEQFF. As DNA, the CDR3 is TGTGCCAGTAGTCTCACGACAGGTGGTCGGACAGATGAGCAGTTCTTC.

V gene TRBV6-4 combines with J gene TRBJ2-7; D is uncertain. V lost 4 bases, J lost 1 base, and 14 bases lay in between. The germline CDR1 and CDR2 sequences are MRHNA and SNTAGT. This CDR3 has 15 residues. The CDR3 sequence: CASSANTVWSYEQYF. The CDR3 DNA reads TGTGCCAGCAGTGCCAACACCGTATGGTCCTACGAGCAGTACTTC.

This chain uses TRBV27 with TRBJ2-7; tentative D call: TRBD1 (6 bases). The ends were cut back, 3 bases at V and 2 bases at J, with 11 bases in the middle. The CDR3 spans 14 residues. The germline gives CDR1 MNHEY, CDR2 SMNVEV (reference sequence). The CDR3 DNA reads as TGTGCCAGCAGTTTTCGGGACACGGCCTACGAGCAGTACTTC. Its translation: CASSFRDTAYEQYF.

The CDR3 nucleotides are TGTGCCAGCAGCGTAGCCGACAGACACACTGAAGCTTTCTTT. It encodes CASSVADRHTEAFF. The rearrangement joins TRBV9 to TRBJ1-1; tentatively, D is TRBD1 (5 bases). Trimming pared 0 bases from V and 3 bases from J, leaving 9 bases between. Germline V CDR1 and CDR2: SGDLS, YYNGEE. The CDR3 contains 14 residues.

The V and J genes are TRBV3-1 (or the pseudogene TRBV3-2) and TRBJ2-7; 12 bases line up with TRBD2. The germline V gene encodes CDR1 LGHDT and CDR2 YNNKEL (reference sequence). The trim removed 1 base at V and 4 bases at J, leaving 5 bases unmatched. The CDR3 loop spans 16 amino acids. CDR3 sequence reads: CASSQGTSGARYEQYF. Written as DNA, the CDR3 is TGTGCCAGCAGCCAAGGGACTAGCGGGGCTAGGTACGAGCAGTACTTC.

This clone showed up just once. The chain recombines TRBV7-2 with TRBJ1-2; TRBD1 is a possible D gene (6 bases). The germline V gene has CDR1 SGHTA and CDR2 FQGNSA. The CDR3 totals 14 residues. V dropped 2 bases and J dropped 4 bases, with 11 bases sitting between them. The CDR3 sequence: CASSLTTGRYGYTF. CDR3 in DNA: TGTGCCAGCAGCTTAACGACAGGCCGCTATGGCTACACCTTC.

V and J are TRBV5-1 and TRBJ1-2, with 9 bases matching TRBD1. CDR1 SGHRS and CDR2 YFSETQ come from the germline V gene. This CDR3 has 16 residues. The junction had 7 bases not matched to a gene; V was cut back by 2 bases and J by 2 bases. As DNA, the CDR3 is TGCGCCAGCAGCTTTGGGGGACAGGGACCCAACTATGGCTACACCTTC. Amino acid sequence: CASSFGGQGPNYGYTF.

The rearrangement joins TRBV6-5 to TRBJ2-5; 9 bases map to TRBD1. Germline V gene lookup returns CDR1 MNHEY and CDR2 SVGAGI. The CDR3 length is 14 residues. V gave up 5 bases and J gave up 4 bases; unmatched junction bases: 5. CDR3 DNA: TGTGCCAGCAGTAAAAGACAGGGGGTAGAGACCCAGTACTTC. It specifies CASSKRQGVETQYF.

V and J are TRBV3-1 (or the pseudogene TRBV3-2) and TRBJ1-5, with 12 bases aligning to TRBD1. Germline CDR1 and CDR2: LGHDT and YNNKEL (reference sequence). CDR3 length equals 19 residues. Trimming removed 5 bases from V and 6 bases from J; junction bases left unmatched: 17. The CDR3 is CASSAGTGGAEDFFQPQHF. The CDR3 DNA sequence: TGTGCCAGCAGCGCCGGGACAGGGGGCGCGGAAGATTTTTTTCAGCCCCAGCATTTT.

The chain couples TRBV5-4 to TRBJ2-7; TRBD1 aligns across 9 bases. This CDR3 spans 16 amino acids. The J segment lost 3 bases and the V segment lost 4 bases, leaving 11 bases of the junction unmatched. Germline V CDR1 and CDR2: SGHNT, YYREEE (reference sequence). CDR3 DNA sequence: TGTGCCAGCAGCCGACCTACACAGGGGGCTGTCTACGAGCAGTACTTC. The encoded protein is CASSRPTQGAVYEQYF.

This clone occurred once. The DNA of the CDR3 is TGTGCCAGCAGCTTATCCGCGGGGGGACGACAAGAGACCCAGTACTTC. Amino acids: CASSLSAGGRQETQYF. The J gene is TRBJ2-5, the V gene TRBV11-3; 8 nucleotides line up with TRBD2. The CDR3 has 16 amino acids. Per germline, CDR1 SGHNT and CDR2 YENEEA. The V gene end was trimmed by 2 bases and the J gene end by 2 bases; junction bases not matched to a gene: 7.

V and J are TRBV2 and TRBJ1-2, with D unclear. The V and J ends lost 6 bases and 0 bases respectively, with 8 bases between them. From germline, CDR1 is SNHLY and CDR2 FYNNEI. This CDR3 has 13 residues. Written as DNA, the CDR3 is TGTGCCAGCAGCGCCGGGTCTAACTATGGCTACACCTTC. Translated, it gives CASSAGSNYGYTF.